Listed below are T cell receptor beta chains from one sample, sequenced in a study of metastatic and nonmetastatic thyroid tumors. With MiXCR, TCRdb reprocessed the PCR reads. The table has nearly 25,000 clones, roughly 13% seen once; the top ten hold approximately 14%. The sample taken for sequencing was blood. The receptors derive from a female donor with papillary thyroid cancer or a benign thyroid nodule (not recorded which). Some clones in this sample may be carry-over from other donors' samples. The CDR3 runs from the conserved cysteine through the conserved F or W. D genes are given only for firm matches. Clone size is given for some rows only: seen once, a few or many times, or a class if the clone is expanded.

v_call	clone_size	cdr3_length	d_call	j_call	cdr3_nt	cdr3_aa
TRBV28	many	16	.	TRBJ1-2	TGTGCCAGCAGTTTGATAGGGACCATAGCTAACTATGGCTACACCTTC	CASSLIGTIANYGYTF
TRBV2	many	14	.	TRBJ2-4	TGTGCCAGTTCGGGCACCCAAGCCAAAAACATTCAGTACTTC	CASSGTQAKNIQYF
TRBV25-1	medium-sized	14	.	TRBJ2-2	TGTGCCAGCAGTGCCCCACTTGGCACCGGGGAGCTGTTTTTT	CASSAPLGTGELFF
TRBV6-1	many	14	.	TRBJ2-5	TGTGCCAGCATTCCCGCCTGGGGGTTAGAGACCCAGTACTTC	CASIPAWGLETQYF
TRBV10-1	many	13	.	TRBJ2-3	TGCGCCGCTGGGGGTGATACCCCAGATACGCAGTATTTT	CAAGGDTPDTQYF
TRBV12-3/TRBV12-4	medium-sized	17	TRBD2	TRBJ2-7	TGTGCCAGCAGTCCCACGCGACTAGCGACCAGCTCCTACGAGCAGTACTTC	CASSPTRLATSSYEQYF
TRBV28	many	14	TRBD1	TRBJ1-2	TGTGCCAGCGGCCGAGAGGGACAGGGGAATGGCTACACCTTC	CASGREGQGNGYTF
TRBV6-6	many	13	.	TRBJ2-7	TGTGCCAGCAGTTACGCGGAGGTCGGGGAGCAGTACTTC	CASSYAEVGEQYF
TRBV5-6	many	15	TRBD1	TRBJ2-1	TGTGCCAGCAGCTTCGGGGACAGAGCTTACAATGAGCAGTTCTTC	CASSFGDRAYNEQFF
TRBV7-2	many	14	.	TRBJ2-5	TGTGCCAGCAGCTTAAGAGAGGGAAAAGAGACCCAGTACTTC	CASSLREGKETQYF
TRBV19	medium-sized	14	TRBD1	TRBJ2-7	TGTGCCAGTTCAAACCGGGACAGAGACTACGAGCAGTACTTC	CASSNRDRDYEQYF
TRBV28	many	15	.	TRBJ2-7	TGTGCCAGCAGGCATCCCAGGGCCCCAACCGGCGAGCAGTACTTC	CASRHPRAPTGEQYF
TRBV25-1	many	17	TRBD2	TRBJ2-2	TGTGCCAGCAGTCCACTAGCGGGAGGTCCAAACACCGGGGAGCTGTTTTTT	CASSPLAGGPNTGELFF
TRBV30	medium-sized	15	TRBD1	TRBJ1-3	TGTGCCTGGAGCACTGGACAGGGGTTGAGAAACACCATATATTTT	CAWSTGQGLRNTIYF
TRBV6-1	many	15	TRBD1	TRBJ1-2	TGTGCCAGCCTAACTCGGCAGGGGGGGAACTATGGCTACACCTTC	CASLTRQGGNYGYTF
TRBV27	many	14	.	TRBJ1-1	TGTGCCAGCAGTTTGGGGGGCGACGTAACTGAAGCTTTCTTT	CASSLGGDVTEAFF
TRBV20-1	.	16	.	TRBJ2-2	TGCAGTGCCGACGCTCCGGGCCTGACGTGGACCGTGGAGCTGTTTTTT	CSADAPGLTWTVELFF
TRBV12-3/TRBV12-4	many	14	TRBD1	TRBJ1-3	TGTGCCAGCAGGGGGACAGTCTCTGGAAACACCATATATTTT	CASRGTVSGNTIYF
TRBV6-1	.	15	TRBD1	TRBJ1-2	TGTGCCAGCAGTCCCGGCCCTGGACAGGTTGGTGGCTACACCTTC	CASSPGPGQVGGYTF
TRBV3-1	many	16	.	TRBJ2-5	TGTGCCAGCAGCCAAAATCCGCAAAGGAACGTGGAGACCCAGTACTTC	CASSQNPQRNVETQYF
TRBV3-1	medium-sized	15	TRBD2	TRBJ2-2	TGTGCCAGCAGCCAGCTGGGACTAGCTCGCCGGGAGCTGTTTTTT	CASSQLGLARRELFF
TRBV30	many	14	.	TRBJ2-3	TGTGCCTGGAGTCGGCTAGGAGGGACAGATACGCAGTATTTT	CAWSRLGGTDTQYF
TRBV18	many	16	TRBD2	TRBJ2-1	TGTGCCAGCGCCTCCGGGACTAGCGGGGGAAGGGGTGAGCAGTTCTTC	CASASGTSGGRGEQFF
TRBV5-6	many	14	TRBD1	TRBJ1-1	TGTGCCAGCAGACAGGGGGAATGGAGAACTGAAGCTTTCTTT	CASRQGEWRTEAFF
TRBV6-1	many	15	TRBD2	TRBJ2-1	TGTGCCAGCAGTAGCACTAGCGGGATAGGCAATGAGCAGTTCTTC	CASSSTSGIGNEQFF
TRBV25-1	few	13	.	TRBJ2-7	TGTGCCAGCAGTGACCCGCTACTCCGGGAGCAGTACTTC	CASSDPLLREQYF
TRBV19	many	13	.	TRBJ1-1	TGTGCCAGTAGTTTCCGGGACCACACTGAAGCTTTCTTT	CASSFRDHTEAFF
TRBV12-3/TRBV12-4	.	13	.	TRBJ2-1	TGTGCCAGCAGTTTAGCAGGGGAGGATGAGCAGTTCTTC	CASSLAGEDEQFF
TRBV7-6	many	18	.	TRBJ1-3	TGTGCCAGCAGCCACGCCGGGACGGCTCTGAGCTCTGGAAACACCATATATTTT	CASSHAGTALSSGNTIYF
TRBV2	few	15	TRBD1	TRBJ1-6	TGTGCCAGCACCAAAAGGGGACAGCTGAATTCACCCCTCCACTTT	CASTKRGQLNSPLHF
TRBV5-1	.	16	.	TRBJ2-7	TGCGCCAGCAGCTTAGTCCCTTCTGGGACGGTGCAAGAGCAGTACTTC	CASSLVPSGTVQEQYF
TRBV18	once	11	.	TRBJ1-2	TGTGCCAGCTCACCAGATGTGGAAAACACCTTC	CASSPDVENTF
TRBV11-1	once	15	TRBD1	TRBJ2-2	TGTGCCAGCAGCATCGTCCAGGGGGCAACCGGGGAGCTGTTTTTT	CASSIVQGATGELFF
TRBV9	many	16	.	TRBJ2-1	TGTGCCAGCAGCGCGAGTCTTCGGGGAACCTACAATGAGCAGTTCTTC	CASSASLRGTYNEQFF
TRBV6-1	many	16	TRBD2	TRBJ2-5	TGTGCCAGCAGGCCCCCGGCTAGCGGGACCCAAGAGACCCAGTACTTC	CASRPPASGTQETQYF
TRBV4-1	medium-sized	16	TRBD1	TRBJ1-5	TGCGCCAGCAGCCAGGACAACCAGGGGGCAAGTCAGCCCCAGCATTTT	CASSQDNQGASQPQHF
TRBV6-6	many	18	.	TRBJ2-3	TGTGCCAGCAGGGGCTGGGGACCGTACATTTCTAGCACAGATACGCAGTATTTT	CASRGWGPYISSTDTQYF
TRBV3-1	many	13	TRBD1	TRBJ1-1	TGTGCCAGCAGATCAGGGGGCTCCACTGAAGCTTTCTTT	CASRSGGSTEAFF